This T cell receptor beta chain came from a study of response to subunit inactivated influenza vaccine. Findings and caveats of the study: Each seasonal flu vaccination may recruit only limited new T cells, authors suggested.

The germline V gene has CDR1 MDHEN and CDR2 SYDVKM. This CDR3 region has 16 residues. V was cut by 5 bases and J by 1 base, with 17 bases left in between. TCRdb passed the RT-PCR reads through MiXCR, listing each CDR3 protein once. This sample has about 480,000 distinct CDR3 sequences, with 10% to 15% found just once. The sample holds a few counts of this clonotype. Its antigen remains unidentified. The chain combines TRBV28 with TRBJ1-1; a weak D match, TRBD1 (5 bases). This sequence was found in a man aged 45 to 65 who received an inactivated influenza vaccine. Sequencing used PBMCs from blood, obtained about 6 weeks after vaccination. CDR3 protein: CASSPSRGGENTEAFF. The DNA of the CDR3 is TGTGCCAGCAGTCCCTCCCGGGGAGGGGAGAACACTGAAGCTTTCTTT.